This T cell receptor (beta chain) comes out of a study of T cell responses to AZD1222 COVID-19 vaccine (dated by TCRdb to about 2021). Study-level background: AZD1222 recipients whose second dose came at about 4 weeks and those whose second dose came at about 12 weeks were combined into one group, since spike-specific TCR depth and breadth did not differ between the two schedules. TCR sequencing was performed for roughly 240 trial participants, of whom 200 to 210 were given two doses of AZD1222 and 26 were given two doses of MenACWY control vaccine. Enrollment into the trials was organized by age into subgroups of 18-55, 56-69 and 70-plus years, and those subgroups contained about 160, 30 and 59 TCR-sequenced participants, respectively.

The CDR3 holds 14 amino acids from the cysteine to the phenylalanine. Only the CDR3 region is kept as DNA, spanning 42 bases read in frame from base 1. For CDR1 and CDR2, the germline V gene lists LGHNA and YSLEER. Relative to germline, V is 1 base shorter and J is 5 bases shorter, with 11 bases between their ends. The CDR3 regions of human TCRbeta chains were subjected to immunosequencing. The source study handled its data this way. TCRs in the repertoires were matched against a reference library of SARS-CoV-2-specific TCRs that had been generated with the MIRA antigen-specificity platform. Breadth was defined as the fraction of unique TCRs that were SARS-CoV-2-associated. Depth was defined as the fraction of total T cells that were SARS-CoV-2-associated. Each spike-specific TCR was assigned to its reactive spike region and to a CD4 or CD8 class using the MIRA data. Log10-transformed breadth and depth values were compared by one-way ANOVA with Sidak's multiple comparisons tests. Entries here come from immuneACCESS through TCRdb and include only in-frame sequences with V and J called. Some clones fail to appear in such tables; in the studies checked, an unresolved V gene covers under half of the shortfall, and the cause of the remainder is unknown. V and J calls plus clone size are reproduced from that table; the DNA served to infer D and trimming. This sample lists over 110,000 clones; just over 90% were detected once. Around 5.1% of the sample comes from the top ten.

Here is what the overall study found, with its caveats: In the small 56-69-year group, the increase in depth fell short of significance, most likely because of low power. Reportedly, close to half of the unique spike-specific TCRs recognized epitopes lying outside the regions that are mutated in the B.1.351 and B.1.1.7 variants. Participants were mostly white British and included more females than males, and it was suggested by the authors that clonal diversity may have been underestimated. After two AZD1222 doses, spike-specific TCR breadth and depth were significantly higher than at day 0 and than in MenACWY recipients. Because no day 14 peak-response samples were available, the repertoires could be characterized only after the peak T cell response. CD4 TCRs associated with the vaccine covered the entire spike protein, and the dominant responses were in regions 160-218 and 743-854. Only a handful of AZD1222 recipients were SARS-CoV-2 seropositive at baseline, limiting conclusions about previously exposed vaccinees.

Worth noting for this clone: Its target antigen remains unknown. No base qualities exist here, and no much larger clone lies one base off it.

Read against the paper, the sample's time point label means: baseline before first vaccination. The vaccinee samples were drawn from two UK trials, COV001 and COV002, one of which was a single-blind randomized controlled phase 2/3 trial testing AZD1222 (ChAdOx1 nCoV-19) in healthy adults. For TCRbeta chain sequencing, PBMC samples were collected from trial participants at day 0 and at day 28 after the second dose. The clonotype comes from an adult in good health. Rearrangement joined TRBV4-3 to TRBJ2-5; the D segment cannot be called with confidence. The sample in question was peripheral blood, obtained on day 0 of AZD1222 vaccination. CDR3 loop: CASSQVGVRETQYF. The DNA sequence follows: TGCGCCAGCAGCCAAGTTGGAGTACGGGAGACCCAGTACTTC.